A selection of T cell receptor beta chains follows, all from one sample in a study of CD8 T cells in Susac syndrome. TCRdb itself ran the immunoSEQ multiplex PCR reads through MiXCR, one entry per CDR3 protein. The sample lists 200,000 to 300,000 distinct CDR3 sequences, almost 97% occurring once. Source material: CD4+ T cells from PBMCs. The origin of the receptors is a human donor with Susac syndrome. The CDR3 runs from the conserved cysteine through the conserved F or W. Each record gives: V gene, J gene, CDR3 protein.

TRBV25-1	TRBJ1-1	CASSELVPLNTEAFF
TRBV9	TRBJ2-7	CASSEGTAVSYEQYF
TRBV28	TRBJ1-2	CASSFWSYGYTF
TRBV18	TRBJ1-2	CASSPAGANSRYTF
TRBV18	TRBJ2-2	CASSPLQGGGELFF
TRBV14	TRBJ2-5	CASSPRHDQETQYF
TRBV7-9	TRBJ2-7	CASSPTGGAYEQYF
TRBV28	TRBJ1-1	CASRTAQGDTEAFF
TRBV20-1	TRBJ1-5	CSAPGHGLQPQHF
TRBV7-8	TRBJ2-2	CASSQIRSFTGELFF
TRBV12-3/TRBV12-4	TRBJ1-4	CASTDGWGVNEKLFF
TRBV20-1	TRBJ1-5	CSASWLKQGLIQPQHF
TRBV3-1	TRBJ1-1	CASSLQIWAEAFF
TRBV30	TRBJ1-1	CAWSRRGGNTEAFF
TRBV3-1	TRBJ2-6	CASSHTGGSGANVLTF
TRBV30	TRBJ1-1	CAWTHGVEAFF
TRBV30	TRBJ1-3	CAWSTLSGNTIYF
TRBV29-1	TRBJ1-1	CSGSEGDRRVAEAFF
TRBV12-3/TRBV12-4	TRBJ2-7	CATAPGGSYEQYF
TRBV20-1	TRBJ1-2	CSARVRGGRGYTF
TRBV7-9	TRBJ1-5	CASGYKGSNQPQHF
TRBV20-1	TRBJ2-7	CSARGSARDEQYF
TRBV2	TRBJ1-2	CASNGDRGSGYTF
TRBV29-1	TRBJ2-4	CSVESRLAKNIQYF
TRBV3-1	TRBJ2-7	CASSQDWELEQYF
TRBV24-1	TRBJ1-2	CATSDSNPGGAYGGYTF
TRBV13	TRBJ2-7	CASSQGRYEQYF
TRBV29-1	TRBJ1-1	CSVDARGPGPLENTEAFF
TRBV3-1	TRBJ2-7	CASSQTEGAYEQYF
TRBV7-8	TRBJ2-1	CASSLAGGGRAYNEQFF
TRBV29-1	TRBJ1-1	CSVESEAEAFF
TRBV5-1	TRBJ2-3	CASGNLAGVTDTQYF
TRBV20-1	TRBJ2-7	CSAEGLQGHEQYF
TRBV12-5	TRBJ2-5	CASGLVLLNSGETQYF
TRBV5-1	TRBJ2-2	CASSRQGTTGELFF
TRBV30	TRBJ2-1	CAWSTGVVNEQFF
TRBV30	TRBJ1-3	CAWSLGQDGNTIYF
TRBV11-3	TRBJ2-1	CASSGPGGGQFF
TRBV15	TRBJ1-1	CATSRWDSRAAEAFF
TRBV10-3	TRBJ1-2	CASGDSANYGYTF
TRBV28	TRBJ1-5	CASSGTLSNQPQHF
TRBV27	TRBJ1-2	CASSTRDRANYGYTF
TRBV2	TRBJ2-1	CASSRVAAYNEQFF
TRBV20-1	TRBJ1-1	CSAGGAGRDTEAFF
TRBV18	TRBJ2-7	CASSRTYYEQYF
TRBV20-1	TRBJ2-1	CSASGTHNEQFF
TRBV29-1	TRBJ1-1	CSVARVNTEAFF
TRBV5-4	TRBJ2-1	CASSSPLFSGSQFF